These T cell receptor beta chains were read from a single sample in a study of blood T cell repertoires in COVID-19. Generated by immunoSEQ multiplex PCR, the TCRdb table keeps only in-frame clones and is missing some. This table holds over 150,000 clones, more than 65% found once. The sequenced sample consisted of peripheral blood. The receptors were sampled from a woman of 80 years or more with active or convalescent COVID-19. Both conserved end residues are part of each CDR3. Each record gives: V gene, J gene, CDR3 protein.

TRBV28	TRBJ1-5	CASTQGGDRGYQPQHF
TRBV28	TRBJ1-5	CASTGGNQPQHF
TRBV9	TRBJ1-2	CASSAAGTGRTGGYTF
TRBV9	TRBJ2-7	CASSVGGGGSAYEQYF
TRBV6-5	TRBJ1-3	CASSYSAGVGNTIYF
TRBV4-1	TRBJ1-2	CASSQFTGDLGFGYTF
TRBV2	TRBJ2-3	CASSTDSDTQYF
TRBV19	TRBJ1-2	CASSQTGPAYGYTF
TRBV5-5	TRBJ1-6	CASSLFIGRAGDSPLHF
TRBV11-2	TRBJ2-1	CASSLSVGGPRNEQFF
TRBV9	TRBJ2-3	CASSEGGTDTQYF
TRBV18	TRBJ1-6	CASSPRGSGNSPLHF
TRBV9	TRBJ1-3	CASSGQGSGNTIYF
TRBV19	TRBJ1-4	CAASAGYENEKLFF
TRBV3-1/TRBV3-2	TRBJ1-3	CASSPEGGNTIYF
TRBV30	TRBJ2-1	CAWSGLAADNEQFF
TRBV5-1	TRBJ2-1	CASSLAAGVNEQFF
TRBV10-3	TRBJ1-2	CAISESGTDYGYTF
TRBV24-1	TRBJ1-2	CATSDYSGNGYTF
TRBV25-1	TRBJ1-5	CASSGHAQGPQHF
TRBV6-5	TRBJ2-4	CASSPMTSEGDIQYF
TRBV19	TRBJ2-2	CATTEQGARTGELFF
TRBV2	TRBJ1-1	CASRPGTRNTEAFF
TRBV28	TRBJ2-7	CASSVDTFYSGEQYF
TRBV7-3	TRBJ1-2	CASSDGDIYTF
TRBV29-1	TRBJ1-3	CSVSSGNTIYF
TRBV5-1	TRBJ2-7	CASSLIRDSGEQYF
TRBV30	TRBJ2-1	CACTPGLGPNEQFF